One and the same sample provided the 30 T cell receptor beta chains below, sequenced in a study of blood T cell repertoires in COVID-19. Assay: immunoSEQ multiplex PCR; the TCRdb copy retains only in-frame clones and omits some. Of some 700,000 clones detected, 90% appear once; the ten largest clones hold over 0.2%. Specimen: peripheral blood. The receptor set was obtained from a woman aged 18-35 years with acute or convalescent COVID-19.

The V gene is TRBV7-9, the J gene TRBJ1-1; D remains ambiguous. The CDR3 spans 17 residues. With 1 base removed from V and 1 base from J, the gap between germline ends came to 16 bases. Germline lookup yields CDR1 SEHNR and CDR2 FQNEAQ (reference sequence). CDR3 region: CASSLGLWASGNTEAFF. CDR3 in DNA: TGTGCCAGCAGCTTAGGTCTGTGGGCGTCTGGGAACACTGAAGCTTTCTTT.

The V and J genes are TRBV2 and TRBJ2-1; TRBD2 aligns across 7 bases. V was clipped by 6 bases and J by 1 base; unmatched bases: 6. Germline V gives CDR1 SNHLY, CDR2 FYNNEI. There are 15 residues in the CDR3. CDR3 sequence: CASRGGTSSYNEQFF. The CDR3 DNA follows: TGTGCCAGCAGGGGGGGGACTTCGTCCTACAATGAGCAGTTCTTC.

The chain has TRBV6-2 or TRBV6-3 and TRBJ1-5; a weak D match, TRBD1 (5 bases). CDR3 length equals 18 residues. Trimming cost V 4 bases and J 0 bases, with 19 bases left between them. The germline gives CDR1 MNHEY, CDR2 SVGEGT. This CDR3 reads CASSWSAGNPYSNQPQHF. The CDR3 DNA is TGTGCCAGCAGTTGGAGTGCAGGGAACCCATATAGCAATCAGCCCCAGCATTTT.

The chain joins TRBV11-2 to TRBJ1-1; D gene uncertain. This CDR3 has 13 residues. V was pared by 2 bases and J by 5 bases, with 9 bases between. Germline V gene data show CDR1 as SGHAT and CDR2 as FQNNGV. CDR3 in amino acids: CASSLSSWTEAFF. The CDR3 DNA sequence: TGTGCCAGCAGCTTAAGCTCCTGGACTGAAGCTTTCTTT.

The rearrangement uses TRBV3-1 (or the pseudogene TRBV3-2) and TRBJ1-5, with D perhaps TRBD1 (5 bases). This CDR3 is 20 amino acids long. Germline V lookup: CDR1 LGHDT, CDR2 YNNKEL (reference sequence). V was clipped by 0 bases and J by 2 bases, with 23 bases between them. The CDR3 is CASSQDLGRPGRRGNQPQHF. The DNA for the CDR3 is TGTGCCAGCAGCCAAGATTTGGGCCGACCAGGGCGGAGGGGCAATCAGCCCCAGCATTTT.

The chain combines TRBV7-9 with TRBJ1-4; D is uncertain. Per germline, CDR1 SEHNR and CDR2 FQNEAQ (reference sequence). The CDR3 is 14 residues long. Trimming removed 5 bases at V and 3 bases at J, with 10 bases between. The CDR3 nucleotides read TGTGCCAGCAGCCCGTGGGCTTCTAATGAAAAACTGTTTTTT. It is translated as CASSPWASNEKLFF.

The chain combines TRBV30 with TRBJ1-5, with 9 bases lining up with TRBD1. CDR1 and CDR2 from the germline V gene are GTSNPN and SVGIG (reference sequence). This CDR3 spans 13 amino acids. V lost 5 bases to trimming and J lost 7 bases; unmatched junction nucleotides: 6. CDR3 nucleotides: TGTGCCTGGGGACAGGGGCTTTCCCAGCCCCAGCATTTT. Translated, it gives CAWGQGLSQPQHF. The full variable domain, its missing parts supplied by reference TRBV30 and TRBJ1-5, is SQTIHQWPATLVQPVGSPLSLECTVEGTSNPNLYWYRQAAGRGLQLLFYSVGIGQISSEVPQNLSASRPQDRQFILSSKKLLLSDSGFYLCAWGQGLSQPQHFGDGTRLSIL.

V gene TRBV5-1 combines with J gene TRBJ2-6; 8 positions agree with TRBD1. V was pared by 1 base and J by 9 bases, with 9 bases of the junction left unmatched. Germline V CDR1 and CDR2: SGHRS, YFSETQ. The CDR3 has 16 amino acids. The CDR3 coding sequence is TGCGCCAGCAGCTTGTTCCAGGGGGCTGGAATCAACGTCCTGACTTTC. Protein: CASSLFQGAGINVLTF.

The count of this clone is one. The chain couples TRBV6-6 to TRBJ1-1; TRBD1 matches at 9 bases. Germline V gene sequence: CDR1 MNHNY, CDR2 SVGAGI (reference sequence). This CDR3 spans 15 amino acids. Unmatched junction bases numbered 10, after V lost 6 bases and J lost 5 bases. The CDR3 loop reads CASSPPRDRVTEAFF. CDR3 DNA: TGTGCCAGCAGCCCCCCCCGGGACAGGGTTACTGAAGCTTTCTTT.

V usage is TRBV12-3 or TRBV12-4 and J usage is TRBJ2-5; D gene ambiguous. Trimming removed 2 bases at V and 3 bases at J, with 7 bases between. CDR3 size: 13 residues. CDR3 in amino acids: CASSLMLEETQYF. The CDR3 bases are TGTGCCAGCAGTTTAATGTTAGAAGAGACCCAGTACTTC.

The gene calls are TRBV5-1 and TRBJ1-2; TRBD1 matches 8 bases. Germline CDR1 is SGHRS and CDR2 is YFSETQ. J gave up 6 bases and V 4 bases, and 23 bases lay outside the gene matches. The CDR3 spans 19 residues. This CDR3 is CASSPQRPTGARRFDGYTF. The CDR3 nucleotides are TGCGCCAGCAGCCCACAACGGCCGACAGGGGCTAGGAGATTTGATGGCTACACCTTC.

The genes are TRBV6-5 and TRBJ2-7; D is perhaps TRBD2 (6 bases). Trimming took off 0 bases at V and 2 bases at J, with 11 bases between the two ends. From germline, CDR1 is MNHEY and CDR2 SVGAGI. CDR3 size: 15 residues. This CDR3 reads CASSYSTGVAYEQYF. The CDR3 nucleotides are TGTGCCAGCAGTTACTCGACGGGGGTGGCCTACGAGCAGTACTTC.

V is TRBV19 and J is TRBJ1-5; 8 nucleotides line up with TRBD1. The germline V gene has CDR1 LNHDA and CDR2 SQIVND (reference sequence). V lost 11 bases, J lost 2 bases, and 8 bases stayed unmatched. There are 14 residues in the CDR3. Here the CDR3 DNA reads TGTGCCGGCTCGACAGGGGCCGGCAATCAGCCCCAGCATTTT. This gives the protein CAGSTGAGNQPQHF.

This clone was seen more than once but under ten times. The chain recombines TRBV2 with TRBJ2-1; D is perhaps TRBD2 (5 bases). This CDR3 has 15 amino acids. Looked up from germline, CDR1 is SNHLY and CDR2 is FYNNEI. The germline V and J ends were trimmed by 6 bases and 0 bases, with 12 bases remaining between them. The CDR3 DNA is TGTGCCAGCAGGGCCACTAGTGGCTCCTACAATGAGCAGTTCTTC. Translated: CASRATSGSYNEQFF.

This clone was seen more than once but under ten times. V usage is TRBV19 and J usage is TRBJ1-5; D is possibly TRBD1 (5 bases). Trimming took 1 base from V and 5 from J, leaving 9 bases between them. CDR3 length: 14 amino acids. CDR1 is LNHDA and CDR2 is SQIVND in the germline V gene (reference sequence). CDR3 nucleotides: TGTGCCAGTAGTATAGCGTGGGGGGATCAGCCCCAGCATTTT. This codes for CASSIAWGDQPQHF.

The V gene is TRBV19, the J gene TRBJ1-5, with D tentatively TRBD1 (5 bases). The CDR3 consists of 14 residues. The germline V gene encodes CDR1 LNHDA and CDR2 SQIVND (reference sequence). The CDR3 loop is CATTQGFSNQPQHF. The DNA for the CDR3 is TGTGCTACCACTCAGGGTTTTAGCAATCAGCCCCAGCATTTT.

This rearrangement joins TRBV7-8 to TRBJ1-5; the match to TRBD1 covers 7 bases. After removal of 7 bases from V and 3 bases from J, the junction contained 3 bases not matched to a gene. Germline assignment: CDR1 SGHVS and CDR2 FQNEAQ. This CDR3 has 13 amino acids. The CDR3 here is CASNKGANQPQHF. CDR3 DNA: TGTGCCAGCAATAAGGGGGCCAATCAGCCCCAGCATTTT.

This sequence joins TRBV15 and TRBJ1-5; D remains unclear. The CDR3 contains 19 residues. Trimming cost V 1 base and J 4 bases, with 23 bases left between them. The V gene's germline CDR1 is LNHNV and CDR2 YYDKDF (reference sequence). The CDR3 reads CATSRGGAQDRPSNQPQHF. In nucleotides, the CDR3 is TGTGCCACCAGCAGAGGAGGAGCCCAAGACCGCCCGAGTAATCAGCCCCAGCATTTT.

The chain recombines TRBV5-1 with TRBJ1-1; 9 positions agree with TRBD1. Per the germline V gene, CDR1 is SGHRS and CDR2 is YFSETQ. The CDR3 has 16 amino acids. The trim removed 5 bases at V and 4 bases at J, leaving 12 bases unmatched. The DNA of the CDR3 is TGCGCCAGCAGACCCCAGTACAGGGGGCGTGGCACTGAAGCTTTCTTT. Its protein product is CASRPQYRGRGTEAFF.

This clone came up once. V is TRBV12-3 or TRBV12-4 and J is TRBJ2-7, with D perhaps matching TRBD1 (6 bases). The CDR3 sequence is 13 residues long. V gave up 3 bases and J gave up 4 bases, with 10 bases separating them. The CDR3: CASSFGTPYEQYF. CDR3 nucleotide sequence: TGTGCCAGCAGTTTCGGGACACCATACGAGCAGTACTTC.

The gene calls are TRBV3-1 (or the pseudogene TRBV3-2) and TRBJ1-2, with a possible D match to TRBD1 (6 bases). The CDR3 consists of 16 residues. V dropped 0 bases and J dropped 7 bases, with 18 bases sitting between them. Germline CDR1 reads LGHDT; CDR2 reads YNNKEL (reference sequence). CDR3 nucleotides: TGTGCCAGCAGCCAAGATTTTCCGGGGGGCGCGGGTGGCTACACCTTC. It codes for CASSQDFPGGAGGYTF.

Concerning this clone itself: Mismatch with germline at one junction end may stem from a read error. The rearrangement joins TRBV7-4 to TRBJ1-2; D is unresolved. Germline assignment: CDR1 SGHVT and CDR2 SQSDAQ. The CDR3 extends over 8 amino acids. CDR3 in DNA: TGTGCCATTCCCGGGTCTCGCTTC. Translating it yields CAIPGSRF. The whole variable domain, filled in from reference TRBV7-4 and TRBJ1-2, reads GAGVSQSPRYKVAKRGRDVALRCDSISGHVTLYWYRQTLGQGSEVLTYSQSDAQRDKSGRPSGRFSAERPERSVSTLKIQRTEQGDSAVYLCAIPGSRFGSGTRLTVV.

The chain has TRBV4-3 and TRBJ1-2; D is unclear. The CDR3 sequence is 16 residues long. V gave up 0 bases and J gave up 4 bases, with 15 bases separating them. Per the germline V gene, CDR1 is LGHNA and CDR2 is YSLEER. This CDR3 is CASSQELEGRTYGYTF. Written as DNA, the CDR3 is TGCGCCAGCAGCCAAGAGTTGGAGGGAAGAACCTATGGCTACACCTTC.

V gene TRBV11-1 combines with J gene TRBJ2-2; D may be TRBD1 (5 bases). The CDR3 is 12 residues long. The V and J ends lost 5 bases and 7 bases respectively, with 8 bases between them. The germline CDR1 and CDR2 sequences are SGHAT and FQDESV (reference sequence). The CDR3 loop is CASSGRDGELFF. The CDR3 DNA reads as TGTGCCAGCAGCGGCAGGGACGGGGAGCTGTTTTTT.

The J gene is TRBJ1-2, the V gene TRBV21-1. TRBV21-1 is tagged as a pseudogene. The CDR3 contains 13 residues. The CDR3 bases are TGTGCCAGCAGCCATCGGGGTAAGGGAGGCTACACCTTC. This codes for CASSHRGKGGYTF.

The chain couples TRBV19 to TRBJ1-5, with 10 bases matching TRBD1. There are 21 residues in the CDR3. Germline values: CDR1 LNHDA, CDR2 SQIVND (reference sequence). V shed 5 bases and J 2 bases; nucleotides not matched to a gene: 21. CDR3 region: CASSPRGGGTGVVQGNQPQHF. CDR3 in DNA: TGTGCCAGTAGTCCTAGGGGAGGCGGGACAGGGGTTGTCCAAGGCAATCAGCCCCAGCATTTT.

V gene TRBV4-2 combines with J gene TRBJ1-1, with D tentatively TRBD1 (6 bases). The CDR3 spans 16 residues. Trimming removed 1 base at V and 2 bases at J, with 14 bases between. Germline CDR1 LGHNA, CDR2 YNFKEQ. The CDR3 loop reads CASSQGADRTNTEAFF. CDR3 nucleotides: TGTGCCAGCAGCCAAGGGGCAGACAGGACCAACACTGAAGCTTTCTTT.

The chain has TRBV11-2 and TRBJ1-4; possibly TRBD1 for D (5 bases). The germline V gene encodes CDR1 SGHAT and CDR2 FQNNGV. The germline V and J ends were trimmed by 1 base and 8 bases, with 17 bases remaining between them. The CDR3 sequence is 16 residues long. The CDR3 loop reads CASSLGGTQREEKLFF. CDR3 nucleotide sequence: TGTGCCAGCAGCTTAGGCGGGACCCAACGGGAAGAAAAACTGTTTTTT.

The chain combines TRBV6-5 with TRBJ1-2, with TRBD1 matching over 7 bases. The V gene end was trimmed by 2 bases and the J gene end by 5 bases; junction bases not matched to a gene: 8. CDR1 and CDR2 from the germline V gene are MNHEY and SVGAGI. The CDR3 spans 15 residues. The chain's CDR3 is CASSYQAGGIYGYTF. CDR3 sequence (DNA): TGTGCCAGCAGTTACCAGGCAGGGGGAATTTATGGCTACACCTTC.

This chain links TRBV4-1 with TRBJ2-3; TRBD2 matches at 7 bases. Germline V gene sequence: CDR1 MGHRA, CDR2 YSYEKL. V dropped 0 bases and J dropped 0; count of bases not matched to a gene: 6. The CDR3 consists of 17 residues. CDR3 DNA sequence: TGCGCCAGCAGCCAAGATTGGGGGGGTCGGAGCACAGATACGCAGTATTTT. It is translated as CASSQDWGGRSTDTQYF.